This T cell receptor beta chain comes out of a study of shared clonotypes between healthy human individuals. Authors' methods: There were no quality scores in the junction-only immunoSEQ sequences, so filtering differed. Assay used: immunoSEQ multiplex PCR; TCRdb lists only in-frame clones, some missing. That table furnishes V, J and clone size, whereas the DNA furnished D and trimming. This sample has about 380,000 clones, with approximately 96% found just once. Recent acute infections and vaccinations were absent in the healthy HIV-negative adult donors. Pooled CD45RO+ cells and CCR7-negative CD45RA+ TemRA cells made up CD8 memory. Study-wide findings and caveats: Non-shared clonotypes displayed generation probabilities falling below those of clonotypes present in all four donors.

In the case of this clone: Its antigen is not identified. Because it lacks the conserved phenylalanine or tryptophan at the end, this CDR3 is likely a read error.

The TCR was taken from a man aged 25 to 40 in good health. The sequenced material came from memory CD8+ T cells sorted from blood. Subset defined: CD45RO+ cells pooled with CCR7-negative TemRA cells.

The CDR3 here is CAIGPQDYEQYS. CDR3 nucleotide sequence: TGTGCCATCGGACCACAGGACTACGAGCAGTACTCC. The V and J genes are TRBV10-3 and TRBJ2-7; a weak D match, TRBD1 (5 bases). The germline gives CDR1 ENHRY, CDR2 SYGVKD. V dropped 8 bases and J dropped 3 bases, with 11 bases sitting between them. There are 12 residues in the CDR3.